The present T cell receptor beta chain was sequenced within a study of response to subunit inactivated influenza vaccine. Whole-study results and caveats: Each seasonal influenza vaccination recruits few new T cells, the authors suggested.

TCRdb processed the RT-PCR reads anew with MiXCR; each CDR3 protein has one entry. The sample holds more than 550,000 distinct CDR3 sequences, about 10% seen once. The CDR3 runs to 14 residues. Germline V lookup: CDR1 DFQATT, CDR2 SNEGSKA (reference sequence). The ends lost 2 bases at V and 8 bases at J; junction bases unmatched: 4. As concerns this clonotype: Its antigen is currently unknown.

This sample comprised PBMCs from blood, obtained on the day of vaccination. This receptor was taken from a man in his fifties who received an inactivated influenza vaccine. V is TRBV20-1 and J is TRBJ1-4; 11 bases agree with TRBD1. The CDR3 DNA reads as TGCAGTGCTAGATTCGGGACAGGGGGAGAAAAACTGTTTTTT. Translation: CSARFGTGGEKLFF.